This record concerns one TCR beta chain sequence. Antigen unknown. This sample is drawn from a study of cytomegalovirus exposure and HLA in healthy donors. Background on the study: Among roughly 190 million T cells, an earlier analysis found 95 million to 140 million unique TCR beta sequences.

PCR was performed using 60 Vbeta and 13 Jbeta primers. Only in-frame clones appear in the TCRdb table, and some are missing; sequencing was by immunoSEQ multiplex PCR. Here the sample spans about 110,000 clones, about four fifths being singletons. Trimming took 2 bases from V and 7 from J; bases not matched to a gene: 7. Germline V gene data show CDR1 as MNHEY and CDR2 as SVGAGI. CDR3 length equals 15 residues. The study's findings and limits: Across donors, presence/absence analyses took sequencing depth to be roughly uniform. Excluded: some indistinguishable V segments such as TRBV6-2 and TRBV6-3.

Source material: PBMCs. V and J are TRBV6-5 and TRBJ2-1; 8 positions agree with TRBD2. The receptor's source is a woman under 40 in good health and CMV-seronegative. The CDR3, as DNA: TGTGCCAGCAGTTACAACGCGGGAGGTTTTAATGAGCAGTTCTTC. Residues: CASSYNAGGFNEQFF.